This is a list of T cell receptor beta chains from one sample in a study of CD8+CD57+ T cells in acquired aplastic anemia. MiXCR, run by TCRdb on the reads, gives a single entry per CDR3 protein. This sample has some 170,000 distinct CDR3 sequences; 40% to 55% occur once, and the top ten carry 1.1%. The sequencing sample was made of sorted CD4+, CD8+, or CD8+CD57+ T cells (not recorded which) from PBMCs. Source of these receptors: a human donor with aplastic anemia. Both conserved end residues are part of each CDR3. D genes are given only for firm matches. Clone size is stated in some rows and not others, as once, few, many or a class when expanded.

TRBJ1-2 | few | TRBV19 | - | TGTGCCAGTAGTATCAACCCTAACTATGGCTACACCTTC | CASSINPNYGYTF
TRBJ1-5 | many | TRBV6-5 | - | TGTGCCAGCAGTTACTCGACATGGGCTCAGCCCCAGCATTTT | CASSYSTWAQPQHF
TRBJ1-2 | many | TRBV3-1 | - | TGTGCCAGCAGCCAAGGGAAGGCCGAGTATGGCTACACCTTC | CASSQGKAEYGYTF
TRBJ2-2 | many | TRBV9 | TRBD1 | TGTGCCAGCAGCATCCCGGGACAGGGGAAAAACGCCGGGGAGCTGTTTTTT | CASSIPGQGKNAGELFF
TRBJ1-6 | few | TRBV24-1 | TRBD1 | TGTGCCACCAGTCCTCGAGCCGGGACAGGAGATTCACCCCTCCACTTT | CATSPRAGTGDSPLHF
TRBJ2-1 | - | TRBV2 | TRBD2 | TGTGCCAGCAGTTCTTTTAGCGGGGGCCGATACAATGAGCAGTTCTTC | CASSSFSGGRYNEQFF
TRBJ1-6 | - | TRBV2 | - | TGTGCCAGCAGTGAGGCGGGGTGGTCACCCCTCCACTTT | CASSEAGWSPLHF
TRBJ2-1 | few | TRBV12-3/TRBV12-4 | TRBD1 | TGTGCCAGCAGCGTTGGACAGGGGGCGAGGAATGAGCAGTTCTTC | CASSVGQGARNEQFF
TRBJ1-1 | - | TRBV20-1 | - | TGCAGTGCTTCTCCTGAAGCTTTCTTT | CSASPEAFF
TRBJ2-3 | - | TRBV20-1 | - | TGCAGTGCTAACTACCCGGGGACGGGTAGGGATACGCAGTATTTT | CSANYPGTGRDTQYF
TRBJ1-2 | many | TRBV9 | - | TGTGCCAGCAGCGTACAGCAGGGACGGGGCTACACCTTC | CASSVQQGRGYTF
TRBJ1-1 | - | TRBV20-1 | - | TGCAGTGCTCCGGACCGGGCGGGCACTGAAGCTTTCTTT | CSAPDRAGTEAFF
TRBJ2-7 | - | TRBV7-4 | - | TGTGCCAGCAGCTTAAGCGCAGGGGACGAGCAGTACTTC | CASSLSAGDEQYF
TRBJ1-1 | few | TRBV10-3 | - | TGTGCCATCAGTGAGGACAGCGACACTGAAGCTTTCTTT | CAISEDSDTEAFF
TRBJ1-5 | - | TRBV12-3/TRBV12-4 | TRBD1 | TGTGCCAGCAGGCAAGATACAGGGGGAGAAAATCAGCCCCAGCATTTT | CASRQDTGGENQPQHF
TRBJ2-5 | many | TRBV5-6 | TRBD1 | TGTGCCAGCAGCTTGGGGTTCGTAGGGGGCGGGGAGACCCAGTACTTC | CASSLGFVGGGETQYF
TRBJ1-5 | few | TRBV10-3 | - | TGTGCCATCAGTGTTTCTAGCAATCAGCCCCAGCATTTT | CAISVSSNQPQHF
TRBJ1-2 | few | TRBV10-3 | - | TGTGCCATCAGTGATGTGGCAGCTTCCTATGGCTACACCTTC | CAISDVAASYGYTF
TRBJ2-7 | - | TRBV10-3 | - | TGTGCCATCAGTGAGGGGGCGCGGGGCGAGCAGTACTTC | CAISEGARGEQYF
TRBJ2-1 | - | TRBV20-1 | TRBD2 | TGCAGTGCCTCGGGACTAGCGACCTACAATGAGCAGTTCTTC | CSASGLATYNEQFF
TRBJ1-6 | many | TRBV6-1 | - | TGTGCCAGCAGCCCGACATGGAATAATTCACCCCTCCACTTT | CASSPTWNNSPLHF
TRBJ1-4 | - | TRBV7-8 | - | TGTGCCAGCAGTCCGCCGGACCTGAAACTGTTTTTT | CASSPPDLKLFF
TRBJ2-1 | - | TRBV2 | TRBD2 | TGTGCCAGCCGAGGGACTAGCGGGAAAGATGAGCAGTTCTTC | CASRGTSGKDEQFF
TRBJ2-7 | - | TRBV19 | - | TGTGCCAGGGATACAGGGAACATCTACGAGCAGTACTTC | CARDTGNIYEQYF
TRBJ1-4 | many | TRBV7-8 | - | TGTGCCAGCAGCCCAGAGGGGGGGCTAGCAACTAATGAAAAACTGTTTTTT | CASSPEGGLATNEKLFF
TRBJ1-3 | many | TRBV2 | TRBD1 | TGTGCCAGCAGTACAGGGGGCTCTGGAAACACCATATATTTT | CASSTGGSGNTIYF
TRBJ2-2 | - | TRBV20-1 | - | TGCAGTGCTAGAGCCCGCCTCGGCAACACCGGGGAGCTGTTTTTT | CSARARLGNTGELFF
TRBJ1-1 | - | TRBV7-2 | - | TGTGCCAGCACCCTTACAGGGCTGGCTTTCTTT | CASTLTGLAFF
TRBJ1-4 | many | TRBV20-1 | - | TGCAGTGCTAGAGTAGAAGGCCTTTTCGAAAAACTGTTTTTT | CSARVEGLFEKLFF
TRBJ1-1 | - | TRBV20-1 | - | TGCAGTGCTAGCTTAACAGGGAAGTACACTGAAGCTTTCTTT | CSASLTGKYTEAFF
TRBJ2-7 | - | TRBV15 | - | TGTGCCACCAGCAGAGGGTGGGGGTCCTACGAGCAGTACTTC | CATSRGWGSYEQYF
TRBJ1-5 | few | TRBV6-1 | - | TGTACCAGCAGTGAAGCCCAGGGAAATCAGCCCCAGCATTTT | CTSSEAQGNQPQHF
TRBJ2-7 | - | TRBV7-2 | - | TGTGCCAGCAGCTTATTTGTAGAGTCCTACGAGCAGTACTTC | CASSLFVESYEQYF
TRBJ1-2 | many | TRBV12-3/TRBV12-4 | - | TGTGCCAGCACCGACCGGGACTATGGCTACACCTTC | CASTDRDYGYTF
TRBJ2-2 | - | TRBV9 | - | TGTGCCAGCTCGGGACTCGCTAGGGGCGGGGAGCTGTTTTTT | CASSGLARGGELFF
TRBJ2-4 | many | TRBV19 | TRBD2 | TGTGCCAGTAGTATTGGACTAGCGGGGGGGCCAGGCATTCAGTACTTC | CASSIGLAGGPGIQYF
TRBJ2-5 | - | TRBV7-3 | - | TGTGCCAGCAGCATCGGGACCCAGTACTTC | CASSIGTQYF
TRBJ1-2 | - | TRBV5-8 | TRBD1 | TGTGCCAGCGCCGGGACAGGGTGGTTTGGCTACACCTTC | CASAGTGWFGYTF
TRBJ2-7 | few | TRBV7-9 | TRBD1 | TGTGCCAGCGGGCCGACAGGGGGCGAGCAGTACTTC | CASGPTGGEQYF
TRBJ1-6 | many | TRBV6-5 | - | TGTGCCAGCAGTTACTCCAGGGGAGCGGGTTCACCCCTCCACTTT | CASSYSRGAGSPLHF
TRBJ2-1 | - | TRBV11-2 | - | TGTGCCAGCAGCTTAGAAGGTAGGGGTAGCGAGCAGTTCTTC | CASSLEGRGSEQFF
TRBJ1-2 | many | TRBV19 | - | TGTGCCAGTAGTATAGGGACCCGGAAAGGTGGCTACACCTTC | CASSIGTRKGGYTF
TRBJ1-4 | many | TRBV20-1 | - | TGCAGTGCTATTATATCGGCTAATGAAAAACTGTTTTTT | CSAIISANEKLFF
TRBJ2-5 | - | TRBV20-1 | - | TGCAGTGCTGCCGCACCCCCCCGGTTAGAGACCCAGTACTTC | CSAAAPPRLETQYF
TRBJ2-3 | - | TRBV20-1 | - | TGCAGTGCTAGGAGTGGGCTCCGCGGGAGCACAGATACGCAGTATTTT | CSARSGLRGSTDTQYF
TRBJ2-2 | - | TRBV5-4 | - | TGTGCCAGCAGCTTGGCCGAGGACAGTTTCTTCCTAAACACCGGGGAGCTGTTTTTT | CASSLAEDSFFLNTGELFF
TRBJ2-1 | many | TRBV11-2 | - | TGTGCCAGCAGCTCAGGTTCAGGTCGGCACAATGAGCAGTTCTTC | CASSSGSGRHNEQFF
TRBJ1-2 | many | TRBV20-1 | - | TGCAGTGCTACCCCCCTGGGGGGGGATGGCTACACCTTC | CSATPLGGDGYTF
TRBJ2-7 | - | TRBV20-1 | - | TGCAGTGTGGGCGGTCCTAGCTCCTACGAGCAGTACTTC | CSVGGPSSYEQYF
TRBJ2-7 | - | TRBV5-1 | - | TGCGCCAGCAGCTTGCGGTCCGAGCAGTACTTC | CASSLRSEQYF
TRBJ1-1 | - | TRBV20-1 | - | TGCAGTGCTAGAGGGGGGGACAACACTGAAGCTTTCTTT | CSARGGDNTEAFF
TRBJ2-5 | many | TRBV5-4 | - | TGTGCCAGCAGCTTGAAGGGGGGGATAGAGACCCAGTACTTC | CASSLKGGIETQYF
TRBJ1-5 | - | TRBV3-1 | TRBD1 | TGTGCCAGCAGCCAAGATTTCGGAGACAGGGGACCGCCCCAGCATTTT | CASSQDFGDRGPPQHF
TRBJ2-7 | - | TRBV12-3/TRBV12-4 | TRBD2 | TGTGCCAGCAGCCAAGGACTAGCGGGAGCCACCTACGAGCAGTACTTC | CASSQGLAGATYEQYF